This TCR beta chain came from a study of cytomegalovirus exposure and HLA in healthy donors. The study ran its PCR with 60 Vbeta and 13 Jbeta primers. Assay used: immunoSEQ multiplex PCR; TCRdb lists only in-frame clones, some missing. The repertoire holds 150,000 to 200,000 clones, with 80% to 90% as singletons. CDR1 is SGDLS, CDR2 YYNGEE, per germline. Unmatched junction bases numbered 11, after V lost 6 bases and J lost 5 bases. The CDR3 consists of 16 residues. Notes on the study in general: Most likely, a cluster of highly shared sequence variants arose as a sequencing artifact.

Details on this clone: Its antigen is as yet unknown.

J is TRBJ2-2 and V is TRBV9; TRBD1 matches at 9 bases. This receptor was obtained from a girl aged 5-17 years in good health and CMV-seropositive. The specimen sequenced was PBMCs. The CDR3 here is CASTRTGEDRTGELFF. The DNA for the CDR3 is TGTGCCAGCACCCGGACAGGGGAGGATCGAACCGGGGAGCTGTTTTTT.